This TCR beta chain was sequenced during a study of cytomegalovirus exposure and HLA in healthy donors listed by TCRdb under 2017. In the study overall: An earlier analysis of approximately 600 of the donors reported roughly 300 Gb of sequence data and some 120 million unique TCR beta sequences from approximately 180 million T cells. Roughly 310 gigabases of sequencing data and tens of millions of unique TCR sequences were included in an early release covering over 600 HLA-typed donors. The genetic ancestry cluster associated with self-reported Caucasian donors included about 84% of the 350 to 500 genotyped donors. The study aimed to test whether cataloging public T cell receptors could reveal signatures of past pathogen exposure. The study profiled the T cell repertoires of some 610 subjects by immunosequencing and related them to cytomegalovirus serostatus. A separate validation cohort of 100 to 150 different subjects was used in addition to the roughly 670-subject first cohort. To predict cytomegalovirus infection status, the study combined high-throughput TCR immunosequencing, statistical association of individual TCRs with disease status, and machine learning. A later analysis re-analyzed previously published TCR beta repertoires from hundreds of donors and added high-resolution HLA genotyping to study TCR occurrence patterns. In the later analysis, no new phenotypic data were used to find candidate immune exposures; instead, reliance was placed on TCR beta sequences and their occurrence across donors. An earlier analysis of a few hundred of the donors applied high-throughput TCR beta sequencing to assess whether each TCR beta V gene segment acted as functional or pseudogenic. Donor age, sex, ethnicity and CMV serostatus were compiled alongside the repertoire data. In a later genetic analysis, genome-wide SNP genotypes for about 55% of the roughly 670 donors were used, and that subset was treated as a discovery cohort. Every discovery cohort repertoire had been produced on one sequencing platform. HLA typing included class I and class II loci at four-digit resolution. The number of donors typed differed by locus, with about 629-630 for A, B, C, DRB1 and DQB1, around 520 for DQA1, 600 to 610 for DPA1, and around 430 for DPB1. Four to six DR-DQ haplotypes were handled as single units for association and clustering because linkage in the cohort was strong. Among around 400 genotyped donors of the cohort, an average of around 240,000 unique TCR beta nucleotide sequences were sequenced per donor, 15% to 20% of them non-productive.

A remark on this clone: This clone's antigen is unknown. The sample holds no much larger clone one base away, and base qualities are not on file.

Overall study outcomes, separate from this receptor: Linkage disequilibrium might explain the correlated functional status among segregating V segments, but an unknown experimental factor could not be ruled out. According to a later analysis, most CMV-associated TCR beta chains appeared to be HLA-restricted, and the HLA associations seemed to be driven largely by CMV exposure. For the cohort, immune exposure information was limited to CMV serostatus. A group of highly shared sequence variants was considered likely to be a technical artifact of the sequencing pipeline. At a false discovery rate of 0.05, a later analysis linked 16,951 TCR beta sequences to specific HLA alleles. Because some donors lacked HLA typing at each locus, the association tests relied only on the typed subset. It was suggested by the authors that the approach could potentially be generalized to other disease states and immunological phenotypes. In a later genetic analysis, a missense DCLRE1C variant was associated with V-gene and J-gene trimming of TCR beta chains, and the association was replicated in an independent cohort. In vitro tests confirmed that three of the cytomegalovirus-associated TCR beta chains recognize cytomegalovirus antigens. A later analysis reported that several top co-occurrence clusters appeared linked to parvovirus B19, influenza, CMV and Epstein-Barr virus. Some IMGT-functional V segments, including TRBV6-2 and TRBV6-3, could not be distinguished by the 87-base-pair reads and were therefore excluded. Across donors, most TCR sequences were observed very rarely, whereas some public TCRs were present in many individuals. A further reported finding was that TCR beta sequences accurately predicted the HLA-A and HLA-B alleles for most subjects in the first cohort. Because counts were too low, about 18 rarely observed V segments, including chromosome 9 orphons, were left out of the earlier analysis of approximately 580 of the donors. The classifier was reported to diagnose cytomegalovirus status with high specificity and sensitivity in both the original cohort and the validation cohort. In a later analysis, TCR association rates were found to vary across HLA loci, with the most associated TCRs seen for DRB1 alleles and the fewest for HLA-C alleles. Broadly in line with IMGT annotations, most TCR beta V segments showed up in productive rearrangements about 87% or about 30% of the time in an earlier analysis of several hundred of the donors. Compared with equally common non-associated chains, HLA-associated TCR beta chains in a later analysis were more clonally expanded and had lower generation probabilities. Roughly uniform sequencing depth across donors was assumed in presence/absence analyses, although this assumption may not hold. When HLA alleles, especially DR and DQ, strongly co-occurred, TCR associations were difficult to assign to individual alleles. A later genetic analysis reported fewer N-insertions in productive TCRs among donors in an Asian-associated ancestry cluster than the roughly 690-donor mean. The study listed 150 to 200 TCR beta chains as associated with cytomegalovirus. In this cohort, only TCR beta chains were sequenced, and detectable features were limited by the absence of alpha or paired-chain data.

Library preparation employed the immunoSEQ multiplex PCR assay. The multiplex PCR relied on a mix of 60 forward primers for TCR Vbeta segments and 13 reverse primers for TCR Jbeta segments. The CDR3 region of rearranged TCR beta genes was amplified from genomic DNA with a multiplex PCR assay. On the Illumina HiSeq System, the amplified TCR beta libraries were sequenced as 87-base-pair reads. Per the original workflow: Across the 670 or so repertoires, a later analysis counted tens of millions of unique TCR beta chains, roughly 11 million of which were shared by at least two donors. Raw reads were error-corrected and collapsed into unique sequences by a nearest-neighbor algorithm in which closely related sequences were merged to remove PCR and sequencing errors. V, D and J gene segments were assigned by aligning CDR3 sequences to IMGT reference sequences. For a sequence to be retained, a match of at least six nucleotides was required to both a V gene segment and a J gene segment. Rearrangements were called productive when the CDR3 lacked stop codons and stayed in frame with V and J; all others were non-productive. CDR3 was defined according to IMGT convention as the region running from the second conserved V-encoded cysteine to the conserved J-encoded phenylalanine. Sequences without an unambiguous match to a single V gene segment were excluded from the earlier analysis of 450 to 750 of the donors. An earlier analysis of a few hundred of the donors called V segments functional above 56.7% productive rearrangements and segregating when the between-donor standard deviation exceeded 5%. A statistical classification framework was developed to diagnose cytomegalovirus status using the catalog of TCR beta chain sequences. V and J gene assignment, in a later analysis, came from comparing TCR nucleotide sequences with IMGT/GENE-DB human TR gene sequences. The TCRdist pipeline was used in a later analysis to assign CDR3 sequences and most-parsimonious VDJ recombination scenarios. In a later analysis, each TCR beta chain was defined by its CDR3 amino acid sequence together with its V-gene family, and reads lacking a unique V-gene family were excluded. To address suspected cross-contamination and a sequencing artifact, a later analysis removed roughly 640 highly shared, low-generation-probability nucleotide sequences. In a later analysis, a clonal expansion index was calculated for each public chain from normalized within-repertoire ranks of inferred template counts. In a later analysis, generation probabilities were computed using a VDJ recombination model fitted to out-of-frame rearrangements, and the results were checked against IGoR. A later analysis scored TCR-TCR, TCR-HLA and TCR-CMV co-occurrence with hypergeometric tests, applying a repertoire-size bias correction to TCR pairs. A later analysis estimated false discovery rates by permuting HLA or CMV assignments 20 times. In a later analysis, co-occurring TCRs were grouped using DBSCAN, and TCRdist sequence similarity was added for clustering within HLA-allele-positive subsets. Co-occurrence clustering excluded repertoires with fewer than 30,000 or more than 120,000 public chains, plus five with anomalous nucleotide sharing. Here the immuneACCESS table is served through TCRdb, limited to in-frame sequences with V and J called. Missing clones are a known gap in these copies; in checked studies unresolved V genes cover under half, and the rest lacks a known reason. The DNA was the basis for D and trimming; V, J and clone size are from that table. In this sample the table shows 120,000 or so clones, roughly four fifths of which occur a single time. 5.5% to 8% of the sample is in the top ten clones.

Taken from cysteine to phenylalanine, the CDR3 has 16 residues. Only the CDR3 portion is preserved as DNA: 48 bases, with reading frame beginning at the first base. Based on the germline V gene, the CDR1 and CDR2 sequences are MNHEY and SVGAGI. V loses 0 bases at its end and J loses 9 bases; junction bases beyond the gene matches: 4. The cohort comprised around 690 healthy bone marrow donors. All cohort members were sampled while nominally healthy, although unrecorded immune exposures were likely present. The donor tested CMV seronegative, placing the donor among the 352 seronegative members of the cohort. A peripheral blood sample was collected from each donor, and TCR beta sequencing was performed on peripheral blood mononuclear cells. Genomic DNA was extracted from the blood cell samples with the Qiagen DNeasy Blood Extraction Kit.

Sample: PBMCs. The receptor comes from a woman between 40 and 50 years old in good health and CMV-seronegative. The chain couples TRBV6-5 to TRBJ2-1, with 14 middle bases fitting TRBD2. This receptor carries the CDR3 CASSYSLGLAGVEQFF. Here is the DNA: TGTGCCAGCAGTTACTCACTGGGACTAGCGGGAGTTGAGCAGTTCTTC.